These 9 T cell receptor beta chains share one sample of origin, sequenced in a study of cytomegalovirus exposure and HLA in healthy donors (dated by TCRdb to about 2017). The library was made by the immunoSEQ multiplex PCR assay. A mixture of 60 forward primers for TCR Vbeta segments and 13 reverse primers for TCR Jbeta segments was used in the multiplex PCR. This immuneACCESS table, as held by TCRdb, lists in-frame sequences with V and J called but not all clones. Of the missing ones, under half trace to an unresolved V gene in checked studies; the others have no known cause. The sample includes over 200,000 clones, with roughly 75% observed a single time. Roughly 1.9% of the sample is in the top ten clones. Sequencing was done on a sample of PBMCs. These receptors originate from a woman aged 25 to 45 in good health and CMV-seronegative.

The chain is built from TRBV30 and TRBJ1-1, with TRBD1 matching over 7 bases. The V segment lost 3 bases and the J segment 0 bases; nucleotides outside the gene matches: 4. CDR3 length equals 14 residues. Germline loops: CDR1 GTSNPN, CDR2 SVGIG (reference sequence). CDR3 sequence (DNA): TGTGCCTGGAGGCGGACAGGTATGAACACTGAAGCTTTCTTT. Amino acids: CAWRRTGMNTEAFF. The full variable domain, its missing parts supplied by reference TRBV30 and TRBJ1-1, is SQTIHQWPATLVQPVGSPLSLECTVEGTSNPNLYWYRQAAGRGLQLLFYSVGIGQISSEVPQNLSASRPQDRQFILSSKKLLLSDSGFYLCAWRRTGMNTEAFFGQGTRLTVV.

This clone appeared a few times. The chain employs TRBV18 and TRBJ1-1; D not certain. Germline V lookup: CDR1 KGHSH, CDR2 LQKENI. The CDR3 has 12 amino acids. V was shortened by 2 bases and J by 10 bases, with 11 bases between the two germline ends. In nucleotides, the CDR3 is TGTGCCAGCTCACCAAGCCGGGGTGTAGCTTTCTTT. Its protein is CASSPSRGVAFF.

The genes are TRBV7-2 and TRBJ2-3, with 10 positions matching TRBD2. CDR1 and CDR2 from the germline V gene are SGHTA and FQGNSA. This CDR3 spans 14 amino acids. The V gene end was trimmed by 5 bases and the J gene end by 2 bases; junction bases not matched to a gene: 1. This CDR3 reads CASSTSGITDTQYF. In DNA form, the CDR3 reads TGTGCCAGCAGCACTAGCGGGATCACAGATACGCAGTATTTT. The entire variable domain, with the rest obtained from reference TRBV7-2 and TRBJ2-3, is as follows: GAGVSQSPSNKVTEKGKDVELRCDPISGHTALYWYRQSLGQGLEFLIYFQGNSAPDKSGLPSDRFSAERTGGSVSTLTIQRTQQEDSAVYLCASSTSGITDTQYFGPGTRLTVL.

The chain employs TRBV21-1 and TRBJ2-5; the DNA was not used to check the table's D call, TRBD1. TRBV21-1 is classified as a pseudogene. The length of the CDR3 is 18 residues. CDR3 DNA: TGTGCCAGCAGCAAAGCGCCGGGACAGGGGGCTTTTCCAGAGACCCAGTACTTC. As protein: CASSKAPGQGAFPETQYF.

The rearrangement uses TRBV14 and TRBJ2-2, with D possibly TRBD1 on 6 matching bases. V dropped 7 bases and J dropped 1 base, with 13 bases sitting between them. Germline V gives CDR1 SGHDN, CDR2 FVKESK. This CDR3 region has 15 residues. This CDR3 reads CASKPRGQNTGELFF. CDR3 in DNA: TGTGCCAGCAAGCCAAGGGGACAGAACACCGGGGAGCTGTTTTTT.

V is TRBV19 and J is TRBJ1-2, with TRBD1 identical over 9 bases. Germline CDR1 is LNHDA and CDR2 is SQIVND (reference sequence). V dropped 6 bases and J dropped 4; count of bases not matched to a gene: 6. The CDR3 sequence is 14 residues long. The CDR3 nucleotides are TGTGCCAGTAGGCCGGGACAGGGACTCTATGGCTACACCTTC. Protein product: CASRPGQGLYGYTF.

The gene calls are TRBV7-6 and TRBJ2-2; a possible D gene is TRBD1 (6 bases). CDR1 and CDR2 (germline): SGHVS, FNYEAQ. This CDR3 has 15 residues. Trimming cost V 0 bases and J 4 bases, with 9 bases left between them. This chain's CDR3 is CASSLARGGTGELFF. CDR3 coding DNA: TGTGCCAGCAGCTTAGCCAGGGGCGGCACCGGGGAGCTGTTTTTT.

The chain is built from TRBV7-2 and TRBJ2-7, with 8 bases matching TRBD2. With V trimmed by 3 bases and J by 0 bases, 7 bases remained unmatched. This CDR3 spans 16 amino acids. From germline, CDR1 is SGHTA and CDR2 FQGNSA. The CDR3 nucleotides are TGTGCCAGCAGCTTTTCCGGGGGGGAGAGCTCCTACGAGCAGTACTTC. Its protein is CASSFSGGESSYEQYF.

The J gene is TRBJ2-2, the V gene TRBV19; a possible D gene is TRBD1 (6 bases). Germline assignment: CDR1 LNHDA and CDR2 SQIVND (reference sequence). This CDR3 is 15 amino acids long. V was cut by 5 bases and J by 4 bases, with 14 bases left in between. The CDR3: CASSQPGEFTGELFF. The CDR3, as DNA: TGTGCCAGTAGTCAGCCAGGGGAATTCACCGGGGAGCTGTTTTTT.